This entry features one T cell receptor (beta chain) sequence. Germline trimming cut 4 bases from V and 0 bases from J; bases unmatched to any gene: 4. The germline CDR1 and CDR2 sequences are MNHEY and SVGAGI. The length of the CDR3 is 16 residues. This entry belongs to a study of blood T cell repertoires in COVID-19. Assay: immunoSEQ multiplex PCR; the TCRdb copy retains only in-frame clones and omits some. The data hold roughly 180,000 clones, with roughly 82% observed a single time. Material: peripheral blood. The chain carries TRBV6-5 and TRBJ2-7; TRBD2 aligns across 12 bases. The sequence derives from a woman aged 25 to 45 with acute or convalescent COVID-19. The CDR3 is CASSSRTSGISYEQYF. The DNA for the CDR3 is TGTGCCAGCAGTTCCCGGACTAGCGGGATCTCCTACGAGCAGTACTTC.